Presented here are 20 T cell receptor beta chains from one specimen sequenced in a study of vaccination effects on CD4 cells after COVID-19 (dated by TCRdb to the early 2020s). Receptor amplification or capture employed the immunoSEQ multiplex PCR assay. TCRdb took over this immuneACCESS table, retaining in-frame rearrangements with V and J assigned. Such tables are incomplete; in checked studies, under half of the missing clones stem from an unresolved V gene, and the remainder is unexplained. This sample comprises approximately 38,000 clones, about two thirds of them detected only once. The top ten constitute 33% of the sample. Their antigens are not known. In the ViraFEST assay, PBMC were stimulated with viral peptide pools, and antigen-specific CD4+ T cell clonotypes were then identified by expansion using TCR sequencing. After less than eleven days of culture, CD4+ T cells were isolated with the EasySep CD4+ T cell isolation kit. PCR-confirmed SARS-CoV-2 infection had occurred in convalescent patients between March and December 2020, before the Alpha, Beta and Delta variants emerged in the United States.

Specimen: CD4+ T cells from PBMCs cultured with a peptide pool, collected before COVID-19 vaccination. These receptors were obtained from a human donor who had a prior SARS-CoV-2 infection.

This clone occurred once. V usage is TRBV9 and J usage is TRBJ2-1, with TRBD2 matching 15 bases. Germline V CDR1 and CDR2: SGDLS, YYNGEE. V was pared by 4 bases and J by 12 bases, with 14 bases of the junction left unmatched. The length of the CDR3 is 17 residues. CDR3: CASSPPWGLAGGNRQFF. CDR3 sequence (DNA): TGTGCCAGCAGCCCACCCTGGGGACTAGCGGGGGGAAACCGGCAGTTCTTC.

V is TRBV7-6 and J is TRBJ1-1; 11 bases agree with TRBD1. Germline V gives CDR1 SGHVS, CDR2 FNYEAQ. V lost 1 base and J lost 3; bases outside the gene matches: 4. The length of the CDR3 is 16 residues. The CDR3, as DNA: TGTGCCAGCAGCTTAGGGGGACAGGGGGTTTACACTGAAGCTTTCTTT. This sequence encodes CASSLGGQGVYTEAFF.

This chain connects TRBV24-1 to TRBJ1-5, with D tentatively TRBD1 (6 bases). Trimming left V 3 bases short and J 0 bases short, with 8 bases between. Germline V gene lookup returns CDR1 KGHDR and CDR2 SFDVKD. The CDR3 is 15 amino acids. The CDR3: CATSDAGDSNQPQHF. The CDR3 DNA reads TGTGCCACCAGTGATGCAGGGGATAGCAATCAGCCCCAGCATTTT.

The CDR3 is CASSQNRVATNEKLFF. The CDR3, as DNA: TGCGCCAGCAGCCAGAACAGGGTTGCAACTAATGAAAAACTGTTTTTT. V is TRBV4-3 and J is TRBJ1-4; D is possibly TRBD1 (6 bases). V dropped 3 bases and J dropped 0 bases, with 11 bases sitting between them. Germline V gene lookup returns CDR1 LGHNA and CDR2 YSLEER. The length of the CDR3 is 16 residues.

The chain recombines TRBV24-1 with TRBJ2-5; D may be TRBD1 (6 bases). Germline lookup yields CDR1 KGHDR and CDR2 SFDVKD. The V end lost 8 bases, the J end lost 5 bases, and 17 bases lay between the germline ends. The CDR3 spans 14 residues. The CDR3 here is CATKKTGPEETQYF. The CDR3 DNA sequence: TGTGCCACCAAAAAAACAGGGCCGGAGGAGACCCAGTACTTC.

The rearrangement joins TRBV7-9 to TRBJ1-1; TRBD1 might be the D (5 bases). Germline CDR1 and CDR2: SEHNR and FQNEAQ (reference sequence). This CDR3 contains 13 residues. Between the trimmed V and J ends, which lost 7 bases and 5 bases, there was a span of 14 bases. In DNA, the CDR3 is TGTGCCAGCACCCCGGATGGGGCGACTGAAGCTTTCTTT. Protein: CASTPDGATEAFF.

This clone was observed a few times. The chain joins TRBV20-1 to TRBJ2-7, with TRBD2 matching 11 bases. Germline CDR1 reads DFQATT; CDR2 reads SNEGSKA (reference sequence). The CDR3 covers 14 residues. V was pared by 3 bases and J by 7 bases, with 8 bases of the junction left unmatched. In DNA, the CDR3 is TGCAGTGCTAGTAGTTTAGGACTAGCGGGTGAGCAGTACTTC. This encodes CSASSLGLAGEQYF.

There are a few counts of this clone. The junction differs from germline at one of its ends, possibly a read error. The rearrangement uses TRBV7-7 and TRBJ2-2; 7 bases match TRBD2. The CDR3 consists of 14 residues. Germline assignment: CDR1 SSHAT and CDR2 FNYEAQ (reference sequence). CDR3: CASSGGTIGGELFF. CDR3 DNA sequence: TGTGCTAGCAGCGGAGGGACTATTGGCGGGGAGCTGTTTTTT.

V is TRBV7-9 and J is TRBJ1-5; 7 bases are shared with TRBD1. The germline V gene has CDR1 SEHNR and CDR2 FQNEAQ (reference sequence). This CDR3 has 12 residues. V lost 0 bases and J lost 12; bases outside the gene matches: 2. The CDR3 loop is CASSLATGRQHF. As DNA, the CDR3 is TGTGCCAGCAGCTTAGCGACAGGGCGCCAGCATTTT.

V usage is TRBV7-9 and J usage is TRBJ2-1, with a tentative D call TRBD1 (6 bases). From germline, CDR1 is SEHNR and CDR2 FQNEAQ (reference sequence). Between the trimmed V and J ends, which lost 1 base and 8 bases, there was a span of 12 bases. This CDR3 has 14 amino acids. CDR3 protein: CASSLGGTTHEQFF. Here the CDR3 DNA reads TGTGCCAGCAGCTTAGGTGGGACAACCCATGAGCAGTTCTTC.

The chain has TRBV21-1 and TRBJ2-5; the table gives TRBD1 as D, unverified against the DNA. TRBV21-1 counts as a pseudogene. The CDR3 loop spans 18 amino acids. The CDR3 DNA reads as TGTGCCAGCAGCAAACTGGGCCGGCTGGTCCACCTACAAGAGACCCAGTACTTC. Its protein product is CASSKLGRLVHLQETQYF.

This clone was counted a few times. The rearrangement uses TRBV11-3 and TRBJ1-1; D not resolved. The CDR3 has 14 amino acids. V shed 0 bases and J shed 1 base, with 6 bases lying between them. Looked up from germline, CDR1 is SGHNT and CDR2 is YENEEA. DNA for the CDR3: TGTGCCAGCAGCTTAGATGGGCCGAACACTGAAGCTTTCTTT. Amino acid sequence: CASSLDGPNTEAFF.

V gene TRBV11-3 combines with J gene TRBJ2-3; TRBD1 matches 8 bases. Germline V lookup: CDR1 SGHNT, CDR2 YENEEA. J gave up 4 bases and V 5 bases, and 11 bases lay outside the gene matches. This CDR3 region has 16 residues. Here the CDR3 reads CASSPRTGSNADTQYF. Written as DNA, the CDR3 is TGTGCCAGCAGCCCCAGGACAGGGTCGAATGCAGATACGCAGTATTTT.

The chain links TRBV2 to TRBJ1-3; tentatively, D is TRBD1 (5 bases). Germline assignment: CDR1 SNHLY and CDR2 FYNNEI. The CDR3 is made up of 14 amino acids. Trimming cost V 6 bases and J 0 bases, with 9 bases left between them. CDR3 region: CASRGRNSGNTIYF. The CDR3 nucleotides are TGTGCCAGCAGGGGACGAAACTCTGGAAACACCATATATTTT. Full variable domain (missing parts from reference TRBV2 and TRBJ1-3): EPEVTQTPSHQVTQMGQEVILRCVPISNHLYFYWYRQILGQKVEFLVSFYNNEISEKSEIFDDQFSVERPDGSNFTLKIRSTKLEDSAMYFCASRGRNSGNTIYFGEGSWLTVV.

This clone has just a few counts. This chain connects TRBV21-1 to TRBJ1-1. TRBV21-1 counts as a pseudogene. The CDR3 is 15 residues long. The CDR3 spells CASSIAGFWNTEAFF. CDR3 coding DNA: TGTGCCAGCAGCATAGCCGGGTTTTGGAACACTGAAGCTTTCTTT.

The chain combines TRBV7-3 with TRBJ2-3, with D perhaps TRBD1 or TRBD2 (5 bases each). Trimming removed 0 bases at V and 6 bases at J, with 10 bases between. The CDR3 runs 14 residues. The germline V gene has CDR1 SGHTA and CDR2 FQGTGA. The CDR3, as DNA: TGTGCCAGCAGCTTAACGGGACGGGGCGATACGCAGTATTTT. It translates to CASSLTGRGDTQYF.

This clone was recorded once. The CDR3 loop is CASRRQGMENTIYF. Here the CDR3 DNA reads TGTGCCAGCAGGAGACAGGGGATGGAAAACACCATATATTTT. This rearrangement joins TRBV7-9 to TRBJ1-3; 8 bases map to TRBD1. With 6 bases clipped from V and 6 bases from J, the junction kept 7 bases outside the gene matches. The CDR3 is 14 residues long. Per germline, CDR1 SEHNR and CDR2 FQNEAQ (reference sequence).

This chain's CDR3 is CASSAGTSGRLEQYF. CDR3 DNA sequence: TGTGCCAGCAGCGCGGGGACTAGCGGGAGGCTCGAGCAGTACTTC. This chain connects TRBV9 to TRBJ2-7; 15 nucleotides match TRBD2. The germline CDR1 and CDR2 sequences are SGDLS and YYNGEE. V was clipped by 3 bases and J by 6 bases; unmatched bases: 4. There are 15 residues in the CDR3.

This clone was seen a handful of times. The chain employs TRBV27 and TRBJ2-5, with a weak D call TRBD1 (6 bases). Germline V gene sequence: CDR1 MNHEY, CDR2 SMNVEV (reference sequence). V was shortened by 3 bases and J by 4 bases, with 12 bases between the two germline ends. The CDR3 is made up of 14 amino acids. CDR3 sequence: CASSFSRQAETQYF. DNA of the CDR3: TGTGCCAGCAGTTTTTCTCGACAGGCAGAGACCCAGTACTTC.

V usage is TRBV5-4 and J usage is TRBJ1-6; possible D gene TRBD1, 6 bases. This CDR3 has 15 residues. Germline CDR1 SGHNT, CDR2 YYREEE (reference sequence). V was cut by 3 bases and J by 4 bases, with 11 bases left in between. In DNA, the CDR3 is TGTGCCAGCAGCTGGGACATGGAGTATAATTCACCCCTCCACTTT. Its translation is CASSWDMEYNSPLHF.